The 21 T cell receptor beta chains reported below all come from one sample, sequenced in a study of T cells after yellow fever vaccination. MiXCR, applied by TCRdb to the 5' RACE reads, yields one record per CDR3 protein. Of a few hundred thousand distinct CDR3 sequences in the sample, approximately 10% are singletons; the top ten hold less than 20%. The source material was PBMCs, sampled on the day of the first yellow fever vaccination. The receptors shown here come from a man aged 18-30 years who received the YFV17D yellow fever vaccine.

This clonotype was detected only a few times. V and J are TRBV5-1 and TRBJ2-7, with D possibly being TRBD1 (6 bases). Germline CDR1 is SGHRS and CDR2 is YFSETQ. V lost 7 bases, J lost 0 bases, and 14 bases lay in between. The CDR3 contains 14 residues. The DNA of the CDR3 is TGCGCCAGCTGCCTCACAGGGACCTCCTACGAGCAGTACTTC. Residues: CASCLTGTSYEQYF.

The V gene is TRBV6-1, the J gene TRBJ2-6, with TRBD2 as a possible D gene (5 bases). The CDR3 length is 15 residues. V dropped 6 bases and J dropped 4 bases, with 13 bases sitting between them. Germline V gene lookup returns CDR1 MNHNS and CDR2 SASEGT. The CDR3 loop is CASSENSGGANVLTF. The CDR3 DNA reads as TGTGCCAGCAGCGAGAATTCGGGGGGGGCCAACGTCCTGACTTTC.

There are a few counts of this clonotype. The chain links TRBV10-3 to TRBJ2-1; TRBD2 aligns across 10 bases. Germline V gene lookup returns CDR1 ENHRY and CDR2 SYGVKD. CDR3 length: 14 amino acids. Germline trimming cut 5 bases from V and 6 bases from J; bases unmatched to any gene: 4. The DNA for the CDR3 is TGTGCCATCAGTAGTAGCGGGGGGTTCAATGAGCAGTTCTTC. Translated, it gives CAISSSGGFNEQFF.

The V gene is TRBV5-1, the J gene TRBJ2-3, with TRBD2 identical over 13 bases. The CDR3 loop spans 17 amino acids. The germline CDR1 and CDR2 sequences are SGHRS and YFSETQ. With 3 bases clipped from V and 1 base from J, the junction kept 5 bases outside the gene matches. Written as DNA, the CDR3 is TGCGCCAGCAGCTACGGGACTAGCGGGGAAGGCACAGATACGCAGTATTTT. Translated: CASSYGTSGEGTDTQYF.

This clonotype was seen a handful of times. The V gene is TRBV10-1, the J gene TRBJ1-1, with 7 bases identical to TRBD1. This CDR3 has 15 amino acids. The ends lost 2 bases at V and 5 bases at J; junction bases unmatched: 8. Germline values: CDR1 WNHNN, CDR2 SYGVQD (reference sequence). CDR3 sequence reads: CASSEKQGRYTEAFF. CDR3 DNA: TGCGCCAGCAGTGAGAAACAGGGGAGGTATACTGAAGCTTTCTTT.

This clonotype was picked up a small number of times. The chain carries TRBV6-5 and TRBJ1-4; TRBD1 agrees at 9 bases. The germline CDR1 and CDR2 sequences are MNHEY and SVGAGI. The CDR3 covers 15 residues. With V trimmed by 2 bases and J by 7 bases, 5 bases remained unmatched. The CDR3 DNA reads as TGTGCCAGCAGTTACCGGGACAGGGCAGGTGAAAAACTGTTTTTT. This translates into CASSYRDRAGEKLFF.

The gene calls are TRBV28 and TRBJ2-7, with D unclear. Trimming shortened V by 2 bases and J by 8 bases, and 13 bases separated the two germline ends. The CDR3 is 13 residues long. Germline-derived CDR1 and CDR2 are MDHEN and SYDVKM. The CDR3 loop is CASSLPGDLQQYV. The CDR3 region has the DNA TGTGCCAGCAGTTTACCGGGCGATCTTCAGCAGTACGTC.

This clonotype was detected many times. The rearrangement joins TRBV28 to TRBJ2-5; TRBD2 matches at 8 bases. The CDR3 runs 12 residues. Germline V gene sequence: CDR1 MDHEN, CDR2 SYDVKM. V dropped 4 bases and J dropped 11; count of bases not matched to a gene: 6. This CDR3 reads CASSSTSGPQYF. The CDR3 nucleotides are TGTGCCAGCAGTTCAACTAGCGGACCGCAGTACTTC.

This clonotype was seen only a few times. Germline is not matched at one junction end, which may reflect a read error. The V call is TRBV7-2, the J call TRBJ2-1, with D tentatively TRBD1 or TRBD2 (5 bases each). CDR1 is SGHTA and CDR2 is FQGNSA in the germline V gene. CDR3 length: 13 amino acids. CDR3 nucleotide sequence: TGTGCCAGTACCCCACCCGGGACCTGGCGATCGGTCTTC. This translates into CASTPPGTWRSVF.

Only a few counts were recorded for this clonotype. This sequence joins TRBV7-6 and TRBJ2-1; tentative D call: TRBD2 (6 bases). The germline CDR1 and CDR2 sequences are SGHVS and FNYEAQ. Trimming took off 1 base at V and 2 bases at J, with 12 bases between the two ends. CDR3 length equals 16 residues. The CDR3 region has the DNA TGTGCCAGCAGCTTAGGAGCGGGCAGAGCCTACAATGAGCAGTTCTTC. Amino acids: CASSLGAGRAYNEQFF.

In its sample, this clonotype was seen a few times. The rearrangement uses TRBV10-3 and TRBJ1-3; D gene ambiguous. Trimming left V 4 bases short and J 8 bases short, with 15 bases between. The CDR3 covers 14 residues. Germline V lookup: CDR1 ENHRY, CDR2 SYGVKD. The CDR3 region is CAISVVSTGDTIYF. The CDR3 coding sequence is TGTGCCATCAGTGTGGTTTCCACCGGTGACACCATATATTTT.

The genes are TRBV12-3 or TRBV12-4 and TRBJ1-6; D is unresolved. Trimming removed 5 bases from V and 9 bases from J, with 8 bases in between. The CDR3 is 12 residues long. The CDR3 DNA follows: TGTGCCAGCAGTGCCTCAGGTTCACCCCTCCACTTT. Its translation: CASSASGSPLHF.

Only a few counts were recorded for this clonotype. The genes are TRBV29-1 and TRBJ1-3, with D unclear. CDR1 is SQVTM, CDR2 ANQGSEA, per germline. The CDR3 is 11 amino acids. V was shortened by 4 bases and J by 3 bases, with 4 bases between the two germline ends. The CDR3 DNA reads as TGCAGCGTTGTGGGTGGAAACACCATATATTTT. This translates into CSVVGGNTIYF.

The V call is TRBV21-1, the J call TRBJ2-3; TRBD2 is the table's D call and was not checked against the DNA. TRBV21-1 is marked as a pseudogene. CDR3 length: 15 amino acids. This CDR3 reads CASSSTSGEADTQYF. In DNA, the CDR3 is TGTGCCAGCAGCAGTACTAGCGGGGAAGCAGATACGCAGTATTTT.

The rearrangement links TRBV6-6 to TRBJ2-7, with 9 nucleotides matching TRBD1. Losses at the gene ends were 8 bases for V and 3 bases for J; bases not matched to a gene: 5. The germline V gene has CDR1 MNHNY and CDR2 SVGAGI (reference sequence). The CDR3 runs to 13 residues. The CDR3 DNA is TGTGCCAGCGCCCGGGACAGGGTCTACGAGCAGTACTTC. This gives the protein CASARDRVYEQYF.

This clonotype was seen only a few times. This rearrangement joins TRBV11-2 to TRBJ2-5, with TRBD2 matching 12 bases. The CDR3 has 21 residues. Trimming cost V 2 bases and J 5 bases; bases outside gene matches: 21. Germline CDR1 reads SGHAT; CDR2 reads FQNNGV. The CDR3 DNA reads TGTGCCAGCAGCTTACATACAGGGCTAGCGGGGGGGCCGGTTTTGTTGGAGACCCAGTACTTC. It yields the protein CASSLHTGLAGGPVLLETQYF.

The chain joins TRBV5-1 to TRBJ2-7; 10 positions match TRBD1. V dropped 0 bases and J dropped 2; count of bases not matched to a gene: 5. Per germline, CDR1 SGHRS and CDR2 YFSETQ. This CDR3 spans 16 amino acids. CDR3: CASSLAPGTGAYEQYV. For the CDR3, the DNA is TGCGCCAGCAGCTTGGCCCCCGGGACAGGGGCCTACGAGCAGTACGTC.

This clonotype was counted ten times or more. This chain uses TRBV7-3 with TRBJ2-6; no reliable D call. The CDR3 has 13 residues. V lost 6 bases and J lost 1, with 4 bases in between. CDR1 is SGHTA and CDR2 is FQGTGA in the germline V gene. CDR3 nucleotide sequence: TGTGCCAGCAGGCCTTCTGGGGCCAACGTCCTGACTTTC. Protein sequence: CASRPSGANVLTF.

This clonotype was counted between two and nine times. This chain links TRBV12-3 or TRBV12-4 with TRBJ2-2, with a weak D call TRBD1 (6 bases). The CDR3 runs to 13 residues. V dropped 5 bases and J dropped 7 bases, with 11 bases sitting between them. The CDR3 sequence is CASSPQGFGELFF. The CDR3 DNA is TGTGCCAGCAGTCCACAGGGCTTCGGGGAGCTGTTTTTT.

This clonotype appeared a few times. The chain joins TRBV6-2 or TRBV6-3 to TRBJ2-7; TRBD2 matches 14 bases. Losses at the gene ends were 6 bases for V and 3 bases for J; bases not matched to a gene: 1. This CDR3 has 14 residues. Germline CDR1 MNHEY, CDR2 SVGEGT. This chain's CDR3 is CASRGLAGVYEQYF. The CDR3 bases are TGTGCCAGCAGGGGACTAGCGGGAGTCTACGAGCAGTACTTC.

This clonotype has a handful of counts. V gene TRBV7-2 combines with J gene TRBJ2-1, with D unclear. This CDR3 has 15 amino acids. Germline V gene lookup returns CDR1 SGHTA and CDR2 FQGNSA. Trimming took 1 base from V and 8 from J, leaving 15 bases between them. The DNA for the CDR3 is TGTGCCAGCAGCTTAGAGGCTAGGTCTGTGGATGAGCAGTTCTTC. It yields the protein CASSLEARSVDEQFF.